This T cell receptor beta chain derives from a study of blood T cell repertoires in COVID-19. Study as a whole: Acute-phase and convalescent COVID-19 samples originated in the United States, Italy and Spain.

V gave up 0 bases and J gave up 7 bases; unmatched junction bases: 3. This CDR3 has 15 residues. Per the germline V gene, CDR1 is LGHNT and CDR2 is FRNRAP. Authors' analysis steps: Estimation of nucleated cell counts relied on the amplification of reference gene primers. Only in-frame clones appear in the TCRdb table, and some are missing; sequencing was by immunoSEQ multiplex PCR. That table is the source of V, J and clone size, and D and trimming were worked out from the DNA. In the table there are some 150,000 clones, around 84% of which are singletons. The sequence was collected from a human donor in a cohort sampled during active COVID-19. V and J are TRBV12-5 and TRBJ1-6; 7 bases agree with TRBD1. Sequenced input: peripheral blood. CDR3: CASGLVQGNNSPLHF. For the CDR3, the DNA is TGTGCTAGTGGTTTGGTACAGGGGAACAATTCACCCCTCCACTTT.